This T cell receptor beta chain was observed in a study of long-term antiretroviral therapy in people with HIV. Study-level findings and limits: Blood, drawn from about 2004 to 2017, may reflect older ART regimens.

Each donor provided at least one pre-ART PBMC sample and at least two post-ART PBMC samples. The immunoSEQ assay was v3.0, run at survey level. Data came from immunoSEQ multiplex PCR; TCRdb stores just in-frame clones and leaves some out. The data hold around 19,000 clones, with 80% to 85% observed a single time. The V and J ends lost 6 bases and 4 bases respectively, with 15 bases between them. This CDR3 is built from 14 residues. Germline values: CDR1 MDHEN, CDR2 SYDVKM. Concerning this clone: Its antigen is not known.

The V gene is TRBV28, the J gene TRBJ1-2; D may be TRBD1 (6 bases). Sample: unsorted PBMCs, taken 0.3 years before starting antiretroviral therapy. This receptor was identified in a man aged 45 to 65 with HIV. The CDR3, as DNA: TGTGCCAGCAGGCCACCCGGACAGTTCTATGGCTACACCTTC. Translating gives CASRPPGQFYGYTF.